The entry that follows covers one TCR beta chain sequence. Its cognate antigen is unknown. The data belong to a study of healthy donors' naive CD4 and CD8 T cells. Study-level background: Donors, half of them female, were 20-25, 40-50 or 60-70 years old.

TCR libraries were built from around 0.45 ug of total RNA by linear amplification. TCRdb reanalysed the reads using MiXCR and keeps one entry per CDR3 protein. The sample records around 180,000 distinct CDR3 sequences, about 74% being singletons. Study-wide points: The study did not address homeostatic proliferation effects in naive T cells.

Germline V lookup: CDR1 LGHNA, CDR2 YSLEER. The CDR3 consists of 15 residues. With 5 bases removed from V and 0 bases from J, the gap between germline ends came to 12 bases. Naive CD4+ cells were sorted as CD4+CD8-CD45RO-CD45RA+; naive CD8+ as CD8+CD4-CD45RA+CD27bright. V and J are TRBV4-3 and TRBJ2-3; D call uncertain. Sequenced material: naive CD4+ and CD8+ T cells sorted from blood, pooled from several donors. The sequence came from a pool of human donors in good health; the sample pools cells from several healthy donors. The CDR3 spells CASSSLAGSTDTQYF. CDR3 nucleotides: TGCGCCAGCAGCTCTCTGGCAGGTAGCACAGATACGCAGTATTTT.